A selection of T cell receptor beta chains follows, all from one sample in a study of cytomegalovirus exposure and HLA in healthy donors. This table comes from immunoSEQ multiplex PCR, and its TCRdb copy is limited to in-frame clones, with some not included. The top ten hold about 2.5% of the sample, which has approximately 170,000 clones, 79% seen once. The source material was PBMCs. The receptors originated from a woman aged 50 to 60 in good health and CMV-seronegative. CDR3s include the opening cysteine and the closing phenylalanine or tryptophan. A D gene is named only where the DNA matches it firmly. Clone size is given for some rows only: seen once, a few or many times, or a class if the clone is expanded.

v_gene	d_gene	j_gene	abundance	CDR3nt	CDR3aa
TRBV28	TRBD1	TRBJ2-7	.	TGTGCCAGCCACCGGGACAGGGTGGTCGAGCAGTACTTC	CASHRDRVVEQYF
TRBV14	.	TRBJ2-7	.	TGTGCCAGCAGCCAAGATCTTGGCTCCGAGCAGTACTTC	CASSQDLGSEQYF
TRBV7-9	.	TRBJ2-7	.	TGTGCCATACTAGGACGCGAGCAGTACTTC	CAILGREQYF
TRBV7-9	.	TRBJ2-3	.	TGTGCCAGCAGCCTAGAGAGCCCAGATACGCAGTATTTT	CASSLESPDTQYF
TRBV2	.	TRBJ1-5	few	TGTGCCAGCAGTGCTACCTATAGCAATCAGCCCCAGCATTTT	CASSATYSNQPQHF
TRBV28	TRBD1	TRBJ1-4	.	TGTGCCAGCAGTTCTCCAAACCGAGACAGGGTATTTGGGGCTCGGGAAAAACTGTTTTTT	CASSSPNRDRVFGAREKLFF
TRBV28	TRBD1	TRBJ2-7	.	TGTGCCAGCAGTTTCGACAGGGTTCACGAGCAGTACTTC	CASSFDRVHEQYF
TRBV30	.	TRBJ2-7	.	TGTGCCTGGAGCCCGGGACACCGGGAGCAGTACTTC	CAWSPGHREQYF
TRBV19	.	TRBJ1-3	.	TGTGCCAGTAGCCCCCCCACAGCTTCCTCTGGAAACACCATATATTTT	CASSPPTASSGNTIYF
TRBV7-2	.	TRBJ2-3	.	TGTGCCAGCAGCCGGGCGCAGGGCGCAGATACGCAGTATTTT	CASSRAQGADTQYF
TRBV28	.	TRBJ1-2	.	TGTGCCATCCTTGGGGGGAATAGCTATGGCTACACCTTC	CAILGGNSYGYTF
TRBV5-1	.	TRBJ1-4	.	TGCGCCAGCAGTCGGGCAACTAATGAAAAACTGTTTTTT	CASSRATNEKLFF
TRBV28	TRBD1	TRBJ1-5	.	TGTGCCAGCAGAGGGACAGGGGGCGGCAATCAGCCCCAGCATTTT	CASRGTGGGNQPQHF
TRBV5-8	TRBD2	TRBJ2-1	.	TGTGCCAGCAGCCGGGGGAGGGCTCCCTACAATGAGCAGTTCTTC	CASSRGRAPYNEQFF
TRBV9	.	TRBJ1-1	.	TGTGCCAGCAGCGACGCCGGAGGGGCAAATACTGAAGCTTTCTTT	CASSDAGGANTEAFF
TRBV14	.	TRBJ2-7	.	TGTGCCAGCAGTGTCGGGGGGCAATCCTACGAGCAGTACTTC	CASSVGGQSYEQYF
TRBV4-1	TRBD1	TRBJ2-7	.	TGCGCCAGCAGCCAAGCCGGACAGGCCCCCTACGAGCAGTACTTC	CASSQAGQAPYEQYF
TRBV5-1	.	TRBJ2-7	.	TGCGCCAGCAGCCTACGGGACATGTCTCACGAGCAGTACTTC	CASSLRDMSHEQYF
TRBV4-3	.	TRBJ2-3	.	TGCGCCAGCAGCCCCGGCCGGGCGGGCTCAAATACGCAGTATTTT	CASSPGRAGSNTQYF
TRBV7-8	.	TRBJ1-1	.	TGTGCCAGCAGCTTAGCTCGGGGTCAGTCGCGCGAGGCTTTCTTT	CASSLARGQSREAFF
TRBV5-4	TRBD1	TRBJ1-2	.	TGTGCCAGCAGCTTGAAGGGGGCGAACTATGGCTACACCTTC	CASSLKGANYGYTF
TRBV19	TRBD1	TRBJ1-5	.	TGTGCCAGTAGTTCCGGACAGGGCTTGAGCAATCAGCCCCAGCATTTT	CASSSGQGLSNQPQHF
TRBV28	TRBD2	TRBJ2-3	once	TGTGCCAGCAGTATACCGGGGGGGAGCACAGATACGCAGTATTTT	CASSIPGGSTDTQYF
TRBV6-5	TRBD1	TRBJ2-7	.	TGTGCCAGCAGCTCAACCCGGACAGGGAGCTACGAGCAGTACTTC	CASSSTRTGSYEQYF
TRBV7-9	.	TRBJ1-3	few	TGTGCCAGCAGCTCCCCCACCCCGGGCTCTGGAAACACCATATATTTT	CASSSPTPGSGNTIYF
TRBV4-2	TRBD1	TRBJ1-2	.	TGTGCCAGCAGCCAAGATGGGACAGGGACGTCTGGCTACACCTTC	CASSQDGTGTSGYTF
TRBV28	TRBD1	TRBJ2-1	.	TGTGCCAGCAGTACCCTGGACAGGGTCTACAATGAGCAGTTCTTC	CASSTLDRVYNEQFF
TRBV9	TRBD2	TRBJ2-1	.	TGTGCCAGCAGCGTTCGGAGTGGGCTAGCGGGAGCAAATGAGCAGTTCTTC	CASSVRSGLAGANEQFF
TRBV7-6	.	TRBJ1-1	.	TGTGCCAGCAGCTTAGGTGATTGGACGGCGGGGGGCGGTACTTTCTTT	CASSLGDWTAGGGTFF
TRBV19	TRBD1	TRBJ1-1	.	TGTGCCAGTAGTCCGCTACAGGGGCACACTGAAGCTTTCTTT	CASSPLQGHTEAFF
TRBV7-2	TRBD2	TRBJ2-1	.	TGTGCCAGCAGCCCGCGGGGGGACGGGGAGCAGTTCTTC	CASSPRGDGEQFF
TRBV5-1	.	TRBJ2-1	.	TGCGCCAGCAGCTTGCTACAGGGTTACAATGAGCAGTTCTTC	CASSLLQGYNEQFF
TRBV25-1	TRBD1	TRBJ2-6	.	TGTGCCAGCAGTGAAAGGCCAGGGGGTACTGGGGCCAACGTCCTGACTTTC	CASSERPGGTGANVLTF
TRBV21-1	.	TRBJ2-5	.	TGTGCCAGCAACAAGACTAGCGGGACATCTAGAGAGACCCAGTACTTC	CASNKTSGTSRETQYF
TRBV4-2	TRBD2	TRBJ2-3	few	TGTGCCAGCAGCCAAGATCGACTAGCGGATAACACAGATACGCAGTATTTT	CASSQDRLADNTDTQYF
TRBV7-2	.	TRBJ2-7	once	TGTGCCAGCAGCTGGGCCGGGACTGGCTCCTACGAGCAGTACTTC	CASSWAGTGSYEQYF
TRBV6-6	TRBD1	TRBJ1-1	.	TGTGCCAGCACCCGGGACAGTAGCTCTAACACTGAAGCTTTCTTT	CASTRDSSSNTEAFF
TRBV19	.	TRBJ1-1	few	TGTGCCAGTTCGCGTGGGGGGATCGGAACTGAAGCTTTCTTT	CASSRGGIGTEAFF
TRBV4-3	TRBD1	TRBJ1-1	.	TGCGCCAGCAGCCAAGGCACAGGGGTCACTGAAGCTTTCTTT	CASSQGTGVTEAFF
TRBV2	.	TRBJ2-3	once	TGTGCCAGCAGTGTGGAAGGCGCCAGGGTAGGAGATACGCAGTATTTT	CASSVEGARVGDTQYF
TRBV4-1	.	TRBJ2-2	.	TGCGCCAGCAGCCAAGAGGGCAGGGCGAACACCGGGGAGCTGTTTTTT	CASSQEGRANTGELFF
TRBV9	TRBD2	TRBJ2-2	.	TGTGCCAGCAGCGTTCGACTAGCGAGAAGCACCGGGGAGCTGTTTTTT	CASSVRLARSTGELFF
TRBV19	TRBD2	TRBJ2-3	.	TGTGCCAGTAGTTCGGGACTAGAGGGCACAGATACGCAGTATTTT	CASSSGLEGTDTQYF
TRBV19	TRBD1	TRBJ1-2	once	TGTGCCAGTCGGGACAGGGGCGACCGGCCGTCCCTTAACTATGGCTACACCTTC	CASRDRGDRPSLNYGYTF
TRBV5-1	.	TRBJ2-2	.	TGCGCCAGCAGCTACAGGAATTCGGCCGGGGAGCTGTTTTTT	CASSYRNSAGELFF
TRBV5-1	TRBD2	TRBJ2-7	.	TGCGCCAGCAGCTTGTCGGGGCGGGAGGGCTTTTCCGAGCAGTACTTC	CASSLSGREGFSEQYF